Listed below are T cell receptor beta chains from one sample, sequenced in a study of T cells in Graves' hyperthyroidism and ophthalmopathy. TCRdb processed the multiplex PCR reads anew with MiXCR; each CDR3 protein has one entry. The data show fewer than 200,000 distinct CDR3 sequences, 9.4% seen once. The sample taken for sequencing was blood. The source is a woman aged 18-29 years with Graves' hyperthyroidism that later progressed to Graves' ophthalmopathy. Each CDR3 is given with its conserved first and last residue. The order of the fields is J gene, D gene, V gene, clone size, CDR3 DNA, CDR3 protein. The D gene is left open where the match is weak. A row's size may be missing; if present it is once, few, many or a size class.

>TRBJ2-3|NA|TRBV6-5|many
TGTGCCAGCAGTTACGGGCCGGGAGCAGATACGCAGTATTTT
CASSYGPGADTQYF
>TRBJ1-1|NA|TRBV12-3/TRBV12-4|many
TGTGCCAGCAGTGTCCAGGCAGCCCCGAGGGCTGAAGCTTTCTTT
CASSVQAAPRAEAFF
>TRBJ2-3|TRBD2|TRBV20-1|many
TGCAGTGCTAGAGATTTGCTAGCGGCCACGCAGTATTTT
CSARDLLAATQYF
>TRBJ2-5|TRBD2|TRBV30|many
TGTGCCTGGACTCCCAGTTCCGGGACTAGCGGGACCCAGTACTTC
CAWTPSSGTSGTQYF
>TRBJ2-7|TRBD1|TRBV29-1|many
TGCAGCGTTGAAAAACAGGGGATTTCACGCGAGCAGTACTTC
CSVEKQGISREQYF
>TRBJ2-1|TRBD2|TRBV6-1|many
TGTGCCAGCATCTCTTTCCTAGCGGGTGTTAAGAATGAGCAGTTCTTC
CASISFLAGVKNEQFF
>TRBJ1-2|NA|TRBV30|many
TGTGCCTGGAGTGTCCGTCAGGCCTATGGCTACACCTTC
CAWSVRQAYGYTF
>TRBJ1-3|NA|TRBV6-1|few
TGTGCCACCCTAAGGGGATCCTCTGGAAACACCATATATTTT
CATLRGSSGNTIYF
>TRBJ1-5|TRBD1|TRBV30|few
TGTGCCTGGAGAGGTGACAGGGCGGATCAGCCCCAGCATTTT
CAWRGDRADQPQHF
>TRBJ2-7|NA|TRBV30|many
TGTGCCTGGAGTTCCGACTCCTACGAGCAGTACTTC
CAWSSDSYEQYF
>TRBJ1-2|NA|TRBV28|many
TGTGCCACCAGCCAGGGGTCCTATGGCTACACCTTC
CATSQGSYGYTF
>TRBJ1-1|NA|TRBV12-3/TRBV12-4|many
TGTGCCAGCAGTAGCGGTCAGGGCGTTCATGAAGCTTTCTTT
CASSSGQGVHEAFF
>TRBJ1-2|NA|TRBV30|many
TGTGCCTGGACTCCGGGACAAAGAGATCCAGGCTACACCTTC
CAWTPGQRDPGYTF
>TRBJ1-1|NA|TRBV20-1|NA
TGCAGTGCTAGGGCCCTCAGGAGAACTGAAGCTTTCTTT
CSARALRRTEAFF
>TRBJ2-3|NA|TRBV29-1|few
TGCAGCGTTGATGAACCTAGCCGTAGCACAGATACGCAGTATTTT
CSVDEPSRSTDTQYF
>TRBJ1-1|NA|TRBV2|many
TGTGCCAGCAGGAAACAGGGTAGCGGTGAAGCTTTCTTT
CASRKQGSGEAFF
>TRBJ1-4|TRBD1|TRBV6-5|many
TGTGCCAGCAGTTACGGGACAGGGTATCCTAATGAAAAACTGTTTTTT
CASSYGTGYPNEKLFF
>TRBJ2-5|TRBD2|TRBV20-1|many
TGCAGTGCTAGAGATTCTAGCGGGAACCAAGAGACCCAGTACTTC
CSARDSSGNQETQYF
>TRBJ2-3|NA|TRBV5-1|many
TGCGCCAGCAGCTTCAGAGCCGGGACACACACAGATACGCAGTATTTT
CASSFRAGTHTDTQYF
>TRBJ1-1|NA|TRBV13|NA
TGTGCCAGCAGCTTAGAGGCAGGTGAAGCTTTCTTT
CASSLEAGEAFF